This T cell receptor (beta chain) was identified in a study of shared clonotypes between healthy human individuals. Overall study: Donors, aged 18 to 49, were a couple of women and a few men. There were three CD4 naive, three CD4 memory, two CD8 naive and one CD8 memory plates per donor.

This CDR3 is 13 amino acids long. Trimming removed 3 bases at V and 3 bases at J, with 9 bases between. Germline CDR1 and CDR2: SGHTA and FQGTGA. The genomic DNA of each subset was split evenly across several immunoSEQ plates. Sequenced by immunoSEQ multiplex PCR; TCRdb stores in-frame clones only, minus some. This table has some 1.5 million clones, around 97% appearing once. In the CD4+ fraction, cells were divided into CD45RA+ naive and CD45RA-negative memory subsets. This sequence was found in a man aged 25-45 years in good health. The specimen sequenced was naive CD4+ T cells sorted from blood. Noted subset: CD45RA+ positively selected. The chain carries TRBV7-3 and TRBJ2-7, with unresolved D. CDR3 sequence reads: CASSLSPFYEQYF. In DNA, the CDR3 is TGTGCCAGCAGCTTGTCTCCTTTCTACGAGCAGTACTTC. The variable domain in full, with the rest retrieved from reference TRBV7-3 and TRBJ2-7, is GAGVSQTPSNKVTEKGKYVELRCDPISGHTALYWYRQSLGQGPEFLIYFQGTGAADDSGLPNDRFFAVRPEGSVSTLKIQRTERGDSAVYLCASSLSPFYEQYFGPGTRLTVT.